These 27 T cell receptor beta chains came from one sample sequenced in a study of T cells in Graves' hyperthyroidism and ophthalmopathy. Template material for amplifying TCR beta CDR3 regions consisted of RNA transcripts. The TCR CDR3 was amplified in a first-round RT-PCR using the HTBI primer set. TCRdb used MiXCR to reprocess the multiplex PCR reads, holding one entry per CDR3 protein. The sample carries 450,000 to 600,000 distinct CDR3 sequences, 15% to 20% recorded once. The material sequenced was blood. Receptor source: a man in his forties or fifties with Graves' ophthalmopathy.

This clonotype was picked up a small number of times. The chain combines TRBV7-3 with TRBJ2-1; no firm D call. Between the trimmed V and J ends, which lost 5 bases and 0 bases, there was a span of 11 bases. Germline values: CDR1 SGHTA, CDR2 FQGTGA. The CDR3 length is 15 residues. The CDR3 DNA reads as TGTGCCAGCAGCGCCGAGTCCTCCTCCTACAATGAGCAGTTCTTC. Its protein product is CASSAESSSYNEQFF.

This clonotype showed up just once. The CDR3 here is CASSPAKQINEQFF. CDR3 DNA: TGTGCCAGCTCACCAGCAAAGCAGATCAATGAGCAGTTCTTC. The chain uses TRBV18 and TRBJ2-1; D remains unclear. This CDR3 comprises 14 residues. CDR1 KGHSH and CDR2 LQKENI come from the germline V gene. The V end lost 2 bases, the J end lost 6 bases, and 11 bases lay between the germline ends.

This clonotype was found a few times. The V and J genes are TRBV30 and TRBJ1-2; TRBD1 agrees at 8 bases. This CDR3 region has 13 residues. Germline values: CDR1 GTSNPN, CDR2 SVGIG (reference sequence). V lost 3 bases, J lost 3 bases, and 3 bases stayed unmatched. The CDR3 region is CAWSQGADYGYTF. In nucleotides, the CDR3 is TGTGCCTGGAGCCAGGGGGCTGACTATGGCTACACCTTC.

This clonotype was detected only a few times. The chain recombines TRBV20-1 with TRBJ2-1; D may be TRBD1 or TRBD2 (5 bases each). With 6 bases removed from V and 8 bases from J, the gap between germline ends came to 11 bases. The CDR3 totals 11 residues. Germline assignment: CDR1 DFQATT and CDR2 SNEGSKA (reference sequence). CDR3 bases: TGCAGTGCCGAGGGGAGCCATGAGCAGTTCTTC. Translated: CSAEGSHEQFF.

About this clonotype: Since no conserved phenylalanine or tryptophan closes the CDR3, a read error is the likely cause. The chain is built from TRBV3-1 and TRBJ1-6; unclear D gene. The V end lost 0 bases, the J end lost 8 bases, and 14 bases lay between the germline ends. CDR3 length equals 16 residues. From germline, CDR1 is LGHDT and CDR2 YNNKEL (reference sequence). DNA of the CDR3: TGTGCCAGCAGCCAAGAGAGGCGGGGTATGCATTCACCCCTCCACTCT. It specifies CASSQERRGMHSPLHS.

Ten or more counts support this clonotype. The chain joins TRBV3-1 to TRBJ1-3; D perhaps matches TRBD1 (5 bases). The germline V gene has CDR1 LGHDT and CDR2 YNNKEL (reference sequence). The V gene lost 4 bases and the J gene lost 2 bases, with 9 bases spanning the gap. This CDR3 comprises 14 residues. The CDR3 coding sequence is TGTGCCAGCAGCCCCGGGACGGCTGGAAACACCATATATTTT. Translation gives CASSPGTAGNTIYF.

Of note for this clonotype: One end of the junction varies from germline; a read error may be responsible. The CDR3 here is CASNPGVKHYNEQFF. The CDR3 DNA reads as TGTGCTAGCAACCCCGGGGTAAAACATTACAATGAGCAGTTCTTC. The chain joins TRBV6-1 to TRBJ2-1, with a tentative D call TRBD2 (5 bases). The CDR3 loop spans 15 amino acids. Per the germline V gene, CDR1 is MNHNS and CDR2 is SASEGT.

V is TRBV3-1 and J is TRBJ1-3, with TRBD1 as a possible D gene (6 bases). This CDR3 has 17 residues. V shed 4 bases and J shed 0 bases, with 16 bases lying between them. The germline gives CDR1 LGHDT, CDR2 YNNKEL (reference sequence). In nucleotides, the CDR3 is TGTGCCAGCAGCCCTTCCTCCAGGGGCCTCTCTGGAAACACCATATATTTT. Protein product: CASSPSSRGLSGNTIYF.

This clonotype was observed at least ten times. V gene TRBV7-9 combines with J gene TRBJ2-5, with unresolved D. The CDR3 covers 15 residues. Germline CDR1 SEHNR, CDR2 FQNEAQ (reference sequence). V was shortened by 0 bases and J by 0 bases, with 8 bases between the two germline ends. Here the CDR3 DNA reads TGTGCCAGCAGCTTAGCACAGAACAACCAAGAGACCCAGTACTTC. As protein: CASSLAQNNQETQYF.

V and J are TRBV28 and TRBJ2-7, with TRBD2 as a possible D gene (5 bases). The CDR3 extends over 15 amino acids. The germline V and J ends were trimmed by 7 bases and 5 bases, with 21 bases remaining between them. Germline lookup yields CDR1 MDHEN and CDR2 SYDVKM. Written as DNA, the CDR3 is TGTGCCAGCACTGGGAGCGGAAAACGGCTCCACGAGCAGTACTTC. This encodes CASTGSGKRLHEQYF.

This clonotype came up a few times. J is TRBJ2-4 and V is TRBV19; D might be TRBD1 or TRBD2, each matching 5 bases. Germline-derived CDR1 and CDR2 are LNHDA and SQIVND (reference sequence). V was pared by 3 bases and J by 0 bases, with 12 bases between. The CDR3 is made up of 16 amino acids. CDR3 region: CASSMRGGVAKNIQYF. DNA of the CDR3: TGTGCCAGTAGTATGAGGGGTGGAGTAGCCAAAAACATTCAGTACTTC.

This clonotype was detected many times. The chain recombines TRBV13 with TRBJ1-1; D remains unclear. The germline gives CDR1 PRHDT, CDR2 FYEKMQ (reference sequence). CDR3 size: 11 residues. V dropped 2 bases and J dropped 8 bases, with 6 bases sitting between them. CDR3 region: CASSLTREAFF. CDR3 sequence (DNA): TGTGCCAGCAGCTTAACCAGGGAAGCTTTCTTT.

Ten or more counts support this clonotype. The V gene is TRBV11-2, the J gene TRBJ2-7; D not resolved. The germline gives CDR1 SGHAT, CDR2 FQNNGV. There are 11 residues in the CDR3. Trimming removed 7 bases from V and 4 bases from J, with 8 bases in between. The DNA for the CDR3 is TGTGCCAGCACCCTCGATTACGAGCAGTACTTC. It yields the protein CASTLDYEQYF.

CDR3 amino acids: CASSRPGGETQYF. The CDR3 nucleotides are TGTGCCAGCAGCCGTCCCGGGGGCGAAACCCAGTACTTC. The chain couples TRBV3-1 to TRBJ2-5; possibly TRBD1 or TRBD2 for D (6 bases each). Trimming cost V 4 bases and J 8 bases, with 14 bases left between them. Germline V lookup: CDR1 LGHDT, CDR2 YNNKEL (reference sequence). This CDR3 has 13 amino acids.

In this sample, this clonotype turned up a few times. The CDR3 bases are TGTGCCAGCAGCTTAGTCGGGGAAAACTATGGCTACACCTTC. Protein: CASSLVGENYGYTF. V is TRBV7-9 and J is TRBJ1-2; D remains ambiguous. The V gene lost 1 base and the J gene lost 2 bases, with 8 bases spanning the gap. CDR1 SEHNR and CDR2 FQNEAQ come from the germline V gene (reference sequence). The CDR3 spans 14 residues.

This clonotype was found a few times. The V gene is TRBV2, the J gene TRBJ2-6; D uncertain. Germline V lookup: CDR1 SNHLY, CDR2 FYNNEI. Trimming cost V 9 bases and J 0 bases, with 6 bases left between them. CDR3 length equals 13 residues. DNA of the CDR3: TGTGCCAGGGCCGACTCTGGGGCCAACGTCCTGACTTTC. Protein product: CARADSGANVLTF.

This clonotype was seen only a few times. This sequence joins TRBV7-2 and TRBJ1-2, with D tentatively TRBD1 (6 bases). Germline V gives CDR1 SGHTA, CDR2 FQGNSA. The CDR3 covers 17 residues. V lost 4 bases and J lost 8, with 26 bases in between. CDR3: CASSSDSSFRQRRGYTF. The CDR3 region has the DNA TGTGCCAGCAGCTCGGACAGCTCCTTCCGACAGCGACGGGGCTACACCTTC.

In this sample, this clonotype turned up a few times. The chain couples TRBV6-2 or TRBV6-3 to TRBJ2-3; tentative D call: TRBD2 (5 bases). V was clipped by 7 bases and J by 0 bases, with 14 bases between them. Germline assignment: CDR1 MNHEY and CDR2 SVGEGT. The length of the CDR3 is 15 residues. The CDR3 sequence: CASTNGGFSTDTQYF. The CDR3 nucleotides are TGTGCCAGCACTAACGGCGGGTTTAGCACAGATACGCAGTATTTT.

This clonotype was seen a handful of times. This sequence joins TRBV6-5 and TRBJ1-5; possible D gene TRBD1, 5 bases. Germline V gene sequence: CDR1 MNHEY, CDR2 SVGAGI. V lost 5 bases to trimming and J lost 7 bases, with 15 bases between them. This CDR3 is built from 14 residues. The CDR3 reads CASSTRGRGQPQHF. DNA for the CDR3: TGTGCCAGCAGTACCCGAGGGAGGGGCCAGCCCCAGCATTTT.

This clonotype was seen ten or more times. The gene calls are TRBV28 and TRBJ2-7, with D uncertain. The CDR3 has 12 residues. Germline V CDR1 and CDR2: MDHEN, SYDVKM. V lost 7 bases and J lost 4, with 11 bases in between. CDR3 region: CASTPDLYEQYF. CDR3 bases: TGTGCCAGCACTCCGGACCTATACGAGCAGTACTTC.

CDR3 DNA: TGTGCCTGGAGTACAGGGGGTGAAAAACTGTTTTTT. Residues: CAWSTGGEKLFF. This chain connects TRBV30 to TRBJ1-4, with 8 bases identical to TRBD1. The CDR3 totals 12 residues. The germline V gene encodes CDR1 GTSNPN and CDR2 SVGIG (reference sequence). J was trimmed by 7 bases and V by 2 bases; bases with no gene match: 0.

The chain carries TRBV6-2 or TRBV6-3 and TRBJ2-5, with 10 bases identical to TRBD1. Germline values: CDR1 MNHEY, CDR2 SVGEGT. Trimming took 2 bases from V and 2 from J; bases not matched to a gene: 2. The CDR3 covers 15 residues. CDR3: CASSYGTGDQETQYF. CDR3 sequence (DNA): TGTGCCAGCAGTTACGGGACAGGGGATCAAGAGACCCAGTACTTC.

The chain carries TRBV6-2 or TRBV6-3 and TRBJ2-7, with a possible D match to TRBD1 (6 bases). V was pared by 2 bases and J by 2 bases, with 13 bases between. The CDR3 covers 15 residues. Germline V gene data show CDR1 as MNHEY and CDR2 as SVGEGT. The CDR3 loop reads CASSYRRTATYEQYF. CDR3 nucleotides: TGTGCCAGCAGTTACAGGAGGACAGCTACCTACGAGCAGTACTTC.

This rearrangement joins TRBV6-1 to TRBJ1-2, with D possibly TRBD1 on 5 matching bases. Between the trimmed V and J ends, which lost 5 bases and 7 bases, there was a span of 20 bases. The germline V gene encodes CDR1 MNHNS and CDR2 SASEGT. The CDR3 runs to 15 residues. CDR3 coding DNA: TGTGCCAGCAGTACCTCTGGGACGGCCATTCGTGGCTACACCTTC. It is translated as CASSTSGTAIRGYTF.

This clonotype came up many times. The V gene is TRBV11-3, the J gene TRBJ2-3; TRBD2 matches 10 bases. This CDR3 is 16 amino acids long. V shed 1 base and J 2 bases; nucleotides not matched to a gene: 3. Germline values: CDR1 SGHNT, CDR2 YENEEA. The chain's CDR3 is CASSLASGGFTDTQYF. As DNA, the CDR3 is TGTGCCAGCAGCTTAGCTAGCGGGGGATTCACAGATACGCAGTATTTT. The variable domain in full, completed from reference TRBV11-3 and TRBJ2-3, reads EAGVVQSPRYKIIEKKQPVAFWCNPISGHNTLYWYLQNLGQGPELLIRYENEEAVDDSQLPKDRFSAERLKGVDSTLKIQPAELGDSAVYLCASSLASGGFTDTQYFGPGTRLTVL.

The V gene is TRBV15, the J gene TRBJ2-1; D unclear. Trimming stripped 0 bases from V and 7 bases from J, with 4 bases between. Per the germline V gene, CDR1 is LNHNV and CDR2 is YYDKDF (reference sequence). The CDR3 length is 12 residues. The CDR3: CATSREWNEQFF. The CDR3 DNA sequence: TGTGCCACCAGCAGAGAATGGAATGAGCAGTTCTTC.

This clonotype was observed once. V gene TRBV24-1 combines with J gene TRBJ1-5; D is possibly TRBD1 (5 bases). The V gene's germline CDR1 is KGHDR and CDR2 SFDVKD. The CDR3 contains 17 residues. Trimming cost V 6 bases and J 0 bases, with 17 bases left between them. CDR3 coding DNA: TGTGCCACCAGTATGGTAAAGGCCCAGGGTAGCAATCAGCCCCAGCATTTT. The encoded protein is CATSMVKAQGSNQPQHF.